The 32 T cell receptor beta chains in this list originate from one sample, sequenced in a study of shared clonotypes between healthy human individuals (dated by TCRdb to 2018 to 2020). Libraries were built with the immunoSEQ multiplex PCR assay. TCRdb limited this immuneACCESS table to in-frame rearrangements with V and J called. A share of clones is missing; checked studies link under half to unresolved V genes, and the rest is unexplained. A total of 400,000 to 600,000 clones appear in this sample, 70% to 80% of them only once. The ten largest account for about 12% of the sample. Sequenced: PBMCs. These receptors all stem from a woman in her 40s in good health. Some clones in this sample may be carry-over from other donors' samples.

The CDR3 sequence: CASSLAGGGRTGNTIYF. The CDR3 DNA sequence: TGTGCCAGCAGCTTAGCGGGCGGTGGCAGGACTGGAAACACCATATATTTT. This chain links TRBV7-2 with TRBJ1-3; D not resolved. This CDR3 has 17 residues. V was shortened by 0 bases and J by 2 bases, with 14 bases between the two germline ends. Per the germline V gene, CDR1 is SGHTA and CDR2 is FQGNSA.

Worth noting for this clone: This sample also contains other DNA sequences that code for the same CDR3. This chain joins TRBV18 and TRBJ1-1; D perhaps matches TRBD1 (5 bases). The CDR3 is 13 amino acids. Germline CDR1 and CDR2: KGHSH and LQKENI. Deletions cut 5 bases from V and 1 base from J, with 8 bases between. The CDR3, as DNA: TGTGCCAGCTCAAGAACAGGGAACACTGAAGCTTTCTTT. This encodes CASSRTGNTEAFF.

This clone came up a few times. The genes are TRBV6-1 and TRBJ1-2; D unclear. The germline V gene has CDR1 MNHNS and CDR2 SASEGT. V lost 1 base and J 6 bases, leaving 12 bases between the germline ends. The CDR3 totals 14 residues. CDR3 sequence reads: CASSEGEVGHGYTF. DNA for the CDR3: TGTGCCAGCAGTGAAGGGGAGGTGGGCCATGGCTACACCTTC.

The genes are TRBV28 and TRBJ1-2; D gene unclear. CDR1 is MDHEN and CDR2 is SYDVKM in the germline V gene. The ends were cut back, 5 bases at V and 5 bases at J, with 9 bases in the middle. This CDR3 region has 12 residues. The CDR3 spells CASSLTRYGYTF. Here the CDR3 DNA reads TGTGCCAGCAGTCTCACAAGATATGGCTACACCTTC.

On this clone: One base separates it from a far larger clone, so it is likely a read error. This chain connects TRBV7-8 to TRBJ2-3, with D hard to call. Germline-derived CDR1 and CDR2 are SGHVS and FQNEAQ. V was cut by 7 bases and J by 6 bases, with 14 bases left in between. The CDR3 loop spans 13 amino acids. The CDR3 sequence is CASNLSGRDTQYF. CDR3 in DNA: TGTGCCAGCAACTTGAGTGGTCGGGATACGCAGTATTTT.

The rearrangement links TRBV27 to TRBJ1-2, with D unresolved. The CDR3 length is 16 residues. Germline CDR1 is MNHEY and CDR2 is SMNVEV (reference sequence). Trimming took 5 bases from V and 8 from J, leaving 24 bases between them. The CDR3 reads CASSPLWEGPLVGYTF. CDR3 bases: TGTGCCAGCAGTCCCCTGTGGGAGGGCCCTCTTGTCGGCTACACCTTC.

The rearrangement links TRBV29-1 to TRBJ2-7; D is possibly TRBD2 (6 bases). Per the germline V gene, CDR1 is SQVTM and CDR2 is ANQGSEA. V lost 6 bases and J lost 2, with 14 bases in between. This CDR3 has 13 amino acids. CDR3 sequence reads: CSVAGSGAYEQYF. CDR3 nucleotide sequence: TGCAGCGTCGCCGGGAGTGGAGCCTACGAGCAGTACTTC.

The chain joins TRBV19 to TRBJ1-2; TRBD1 agrees at 7 bases. Unmatched junction bases numbered 4, after V lost 5 bases and J lost 7 bases. The CDR3 totals 12 residues. Germline values: CDR1 LNHDA, CDR2 SQIVND (reference sequence). Here the CDR3 DNA reads TGTGCCAGTAGTCCAAGGGACAGTGGCTACACCTTC. Translating it yields CASSPRDSGYTF.

The chain joins TRBV15 to TRBJ1-5, with D unclear. Germline CDR1 reads LNHNV; CDR2 reads YYDKDF (reference sequence). The CDR3 is made up of 16 amino acids. Trimming removed 7 bases at V and 2 bases at J, with 18 bases between. In nucleotides, the CDR3 is TGTGCCACCACAGCGGACCGATGGGGTGGCAATCAGCCCCAGCATTTT. It translates to CATTADRWGGNQPQHF. Using reference TRBV15 and TRBJ1-5 for the parts outside the CDR3, the full variable domain is DAMVIQNPRYQVTQFGKPVTLSCSQTLNHNVMYWYQQKSSQAPKLLFHYYDKDFNNEADTPDNFQSRRPNTSFCFLDIRSPGLGDTAMYLCATTADRWGGNQPQHFGDGTRLSIL.

The chain is built from TRBV30 and TRBJ2-1; D is unresolved. The germline CDR1 and CDR2 sequences are GTSNPN and SVGIG (reference sequence). The CDR3 covers 15 residues. V lost 8 bases and J lost 2, with 19 bases in between. The CDR3 protein is CASSLVPEAYNEQFF. The CDR3 nucleotides read TGTGCCAGCAGCTTAGTTCCAGAGGCCTACAATGAGCAGTTCTTC.

The rearrangement links TRBV6-1 to TRBJ2-7, with 9 bases that match TRBD1. After removal of 7 bases from V and 1 base from J, the junction contained 5 bases not matched to a gene. This CDR3 spans 14 amino acids. The germline gives CDR1 MNHNS, CDR2 SASEGT. This CDR3 reads CASTPGQGSYEQYF. In nucleotides, the CDR3 is TGTGCCAGCACCCCGGGACAGGGTTCCTACGAGCAGTACTTC.

The table lists this clone with a few counts. The sample holds other DNA sequences that translate to the same CDR3. The chain is built from TRBV4-2 and TRBJ2-1; no firm D call. Germline assignment: CDR1 LGHNA and CDR2 YNFKEQ. V dropped 0 bases and J dropped 5 bases, with 11 bases sitting between them. The CDR3 spans 15 residues. The CDR3 region is CASSQDGGSHNEQFF. As DNA, the CDR3 is TGTGCCAGCAGCCAAGATGGTGGATCCCACAATGAGCAGTTCTTC.

The V call is TRBV28, the J call TRBJ1-5; tentatively, D is TRBD1 (5 bases). Germline CDR1 reads MDHEN; CDR2 reads SYDVKM. The CDR3 is 16 amino acids. V lost 4 bases and J 1 base, leaving 14 bases between the germline ends. This CDR3 reads CASSSLLRQSNQPQHF. The DNA of the CDR3 is TGTGCCAGCAGTTCTCTACTACGACAGAGCAATCAGCCCCAGCATTTT. The whole variable domain, filled in from reference TRBV28 and TRBJ1-5, reads DVKVTQSSRYLVKRTGEKVFLECVQDMDHENMFWYRQDPGLGLRLIYFSYDVKMKEKGDIPEGYSVSREKKERFSLILESASTNQTSMYLCASSSLLRQSNQPQHFGDGTRLSIL.

V is TRBV10-3 and J is TRBJ2-2; weak D call: TRBD1 (5 bases). Germline CDR1 ENHRY, CDR2 SYGVKD. V lost 5 bases to trimming and J lost 9 bases, with 7 bases between them. This CDR3 is built from 11 residues. Here the CDR3 reads CAISQGRELFF. CDR3 DNA: TGTGCCATCAGTCAGGGCCGGGAGCTGTTTTTT.

The chain carries TRBV7-7 and TRBJ2-7, with D tentatively TRBD1 (5 bases). Germline-derived CDR1 and CDR2 are SSHAT and FNYEAQ (reference sequence). V dropped 2 bases and J dropped 1 base, with 15 bases sitting between them. The CDR3 is made up of 16 amino acids. The CDR3 loop reads CASSLTFASGSYEQYF. CDR3 coding DNA: TGTGCCAGCAGCTTAACTTTCGCATCAGGGTCCTACGAGCAGTACTTC.

The V and J genes are TRBV2 and TRBJ2-3; a weak D match, TRBD1 (5 bases). The CDR3 consists of 14 residues. Germline assignment: CDR1 SNHLY and CDR2 FYNNEI. V gave up 2 bases and J gave up 5 bases, with 11 bases separating them. CDR3 sequence reads: CASSERRAGDTQYF. CDR3 DNA sequence: TGTGCCAGCAGTGAACGCAGGGCCGGAGATACGCAGTATTTT.

This sequence joins TRBV7-3 and TRBJ2-3; D gene uncertain. This CDR3 has 13 residues. Germline values: CDR1 SGHTA, CDR2 FQGTGA. V lost 3 bases and J 7 bases, leaving 11 bases between the germline ends. The CDR3 reads CASSFSDIHTQYF. The CDR3 DNA is TGTGCCAGCAGCTTCTCTGATATCCATACGCAGTATTTT.

The chain joins TRBV6-5 to TRBJ2-3, with TRBD2 matching over 7 bases. The junction had 4 bases not matched to a gene; V was cut back by 0 bases and J by 1 base. This CDR3 comprises 16 residues. Germline CDR1 and CDR2: MNHEY and SVGAGI. CDR3 residues: CASSYSPTSRTDTQYF. CDR3 coding DNA: TGTGCCAGCAGTTACTCGCCGACTAGCCGCACAGATACGCAGTATTTT.

The V gene is TRBV29-1, the J gene TRBJ2-1; D gene unclear. CDR1 and CDR2 (germline): SQVTM, ANQGSEA. This CDR3 has 13 amino acids. V lost 6 bases to trimming and J lost 4 bases, with 13 bases between them. CDR3 coding DNA: TGCAGCGTGTCGAACCCCGCTTACAATGAGCAGTTCTTC. It yields the protein CSVSNPAYNEQFF.

This clone was detected once. V gene TRBV21-1 combines with J gene TRBJ2-1; TRBD2, as called in the table, went unchecked against the DNA. TRBV21-1 is given as a pseudogene. The CDR3 totals 20 residues. CDR3 nucleotides: TGTGCCAGCAGCAAAGTACTGAGACTAGCTTTTCGTAACTCCTACAATGAGCAGTTCTTC. Translating it yields CASSKVLRLAFRNSYNEQFF.

This chain joins TRBV27 and TRBJ2-7; D ambiguous. Germline CDR1 MNHEY, CDR2 SMNVEV (reference sequence). The V gene lost 5 bases and the J gene lost 0 bases, with 17 bases spanning the gap. The length of the CDR3 is 16 residues. CDR3 loop: CASSLLIVRGSYEQYF. DNA for the CDR3: TGTGCCAGCAGTCTACTGATAGTAAGAGGCTCCTACGAGCAGTACTTC.

This clone was recorded at least ten times. The CDR3 sequence is CASSYPHGGSYNEQFF. DNA for the CDR3: TGTGCCAGCAGTTACCCTCACGGAGGTTCCTACAATGAGCAGTTCTTC. The chain employs TRBV6-5 and TRBJ2-1; D possibly corresponds to TRBD2 (5 bases). Trimming took 2 bases from V and 1 from J, leaving 12 bases between them. The CDR3 sequence is 16 residues long. The germline gives CDR1 MNHEY, CDR2 SVGAGI.

In DNA form, the CDR3 reads TGTGCCAGCACCGGGGGGGCAGACACAGATACGCAGTATTTT. This encodes CASTGGADTDTQYF. The chain uses TRBV28 and TRBJ2-3; 8 positions match TRBD2. Germline V CDR1 and CDR2: MDHEN, SYDVKM. CDR3 length: 14 amino acids. J was trimmed by 2 bases and V by 7 bases; bases with no gene match: 5. The full variable domain, rest sourced from reference TRBV28 and TRBJ2-3, is DVKVTQSSRYLVKRTGEKVFLECVQDMDHENMFWYRQDPGLGLRLIYFSYDVKMKEKGDIPEGYSVSREKKERFSLILESASTNQTSMYLCASTGGADTDTQYFGPGTRLTVL.

The chain links TRBV27 to TRBJ1-6; a possible D gene is TRBD1 (6 bases). The CDR3 totals 16 residues. V gave up 6 bases and J gave up 3 bases, with 15 bases separating them. Germline V gene data show CDR1 as MNHEY and CDR2 as SMNVEV (reference sequence). The CDR3 reads CASSYLDRNYNSPLHF. CDR3 coding DNA: TGTGCCAGCAGCTACCTCGACAGGAACTATAATTCACCCCTCCACTTT.

This chain joins TRBV16 and TRBJ2-2, with a possible D match to TRBD1 (5 bases). V dropped 4 bases and J dropped 5 bases, with 11 bases sitting between them. CDR1 is KGHSY, CDR2 FQNENV, per germline. The CDR3 sequence is 14 residues long. This CDR3 is CASSRREGTGELFF. The CDR3 nucleotides read TGTGCCAGCAGCCGCAGGGAAGGGACCGGGGAGCTGTTTTTT.

The chain uses TRBV9 and TRBJ2-1; D unresolved. This CDR3 contains 13 residues. Germline-derived CDR1 and CDR2 are SGDLS and YYNGEE. V lost 0 bases to trimming and J lost 9 bases, with 10 bases between them. DNA for the CDR3: TGTGCCAGCAGCGTAGCTCAAAGCGCTGAGCAGTTCTTC. Translating it yields CASSVAQSAEQFF.

The V and J genes are TRBV7-2 and TRBJ2-3; D perhaps matches TRBD2 (6 bases). Deletions cut 5 bases from V and 5 bases from J, with 17 bases between. CDR3 length: 15 amino acids. Germline lookup yields CDR1 SGHTA and CDR2 FQGNSA. CDR3 protein: CASSLDGGSGDTQYF. CDR3 in DNA: TGTGCCAGCAGCCTCGACGGGGGTAGCGGAGATACGCAGTATTTT.

The chain is built from TRBV30 and TRBJ1-6, with D uncertain. Germline V CDR1 and CDR2: GTSNPN, SVGIG (reference sequence). V lost 4 bases, J lost 8 bases, and 6 bases lay in between. This CDR3 is built from 11 residues. In DNA, the CDR3 is TGTGCCTGGACAGTGGATTCACCCCTCCACTTT. It encodes CAWTVDSPLHF.

This chain joins TRBV5-1 and TRBJ2-7, with 8 positions matching TRBD1. Germline V gene lookup returns CDR1 SGHRS and CDR2 YFSETQ. This CDR3 has 13 residues. With 0 bases clipped from V and 6 bases from J, the junction kept 2 bases outside the gene matches. The CDR3 region has the DNA TGCGCCAGCAGCTTGGCTACAGGGGGCGAGCAGTACTTC. Its protein is CASSLATGGEQYF.

The chain combines TRBV15 with TRBJ2-7, with a tentative D call TRBD2 (5 bases). V shed 5 bases and J shed 6 bases, with 17 bases lying between them. The CDR3 totals 14 residues. The germline CDR1 and CDR2 sequences are LNHNV and YYDKDF (reference sequence). CDR3 amino acids: CATSSPTTTGEQYF. The CDR3, as DNA: TGTGCCACCAGCTCCCCAACGACTACCGGCGAGCAGTACTTC.

The rearrangement joins TRBV5-1 to TRBJ2-3, with unresolved D. V lost 2 bases, J lost 2 bases, and 9 bases lay in between. The CDR3 runs 14 residues. Germline assignment: CDR1 SGHRS and CDR2 YFSETQ. CDR3 protein: CASSFGPPTDTQYF. CDR3 DNA sequence: TGCGCCAGCAGCTTCGGGCCCCCCACAGATACGCAGTATTTT.

The chain combines TRBV6-6 with TRBJ2-2; 7 nucleotides line up with TRBD2. Trimming removed 5 bases from V and 8 bases from J; junction bases left unmatched: 8. The CDR3 is 14 amino acids. The germline V gene has CDR1 MNHNY and CDR2 SVGAGI (reference sequence). The CDR3 here is CASSRTRTGGELFF. In DNA, the CDR3 is TGTGCCAGCAGTCGGACTAGAACTGGAGGGGAGCTGTTTTTT.